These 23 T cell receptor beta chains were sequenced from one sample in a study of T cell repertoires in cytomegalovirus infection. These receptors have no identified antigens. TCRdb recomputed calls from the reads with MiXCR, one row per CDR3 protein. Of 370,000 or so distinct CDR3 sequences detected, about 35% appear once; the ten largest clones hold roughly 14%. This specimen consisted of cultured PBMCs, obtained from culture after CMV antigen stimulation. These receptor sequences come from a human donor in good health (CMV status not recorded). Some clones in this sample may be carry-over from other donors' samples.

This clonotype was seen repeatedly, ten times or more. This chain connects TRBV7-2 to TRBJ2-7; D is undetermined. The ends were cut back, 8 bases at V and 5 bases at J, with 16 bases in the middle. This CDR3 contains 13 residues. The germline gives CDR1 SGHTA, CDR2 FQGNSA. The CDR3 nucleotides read TGTGCCAGCGAACCCCCTAATCGGGACGAGCAGTACTTC. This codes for CASEPPNRDEQYF.

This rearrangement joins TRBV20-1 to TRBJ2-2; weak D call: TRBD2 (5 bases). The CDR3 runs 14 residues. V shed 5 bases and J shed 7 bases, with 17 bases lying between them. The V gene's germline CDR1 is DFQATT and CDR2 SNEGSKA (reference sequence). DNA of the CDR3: TGCAGTGCTGCCCGAACCGAGGGCAGCGGGGAGCTGTTTTTT. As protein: CSAARTEGSGELFF.

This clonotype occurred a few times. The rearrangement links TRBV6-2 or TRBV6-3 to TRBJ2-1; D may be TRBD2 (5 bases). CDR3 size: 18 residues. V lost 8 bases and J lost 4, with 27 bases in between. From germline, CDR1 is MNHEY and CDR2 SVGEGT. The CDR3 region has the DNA TGTGCCAGCGCGGGCCCACTGCGGGTCAGCAAGGGATACAATGAGCAGTTCTTC. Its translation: CASAGPLRVSKGYNEQFF.

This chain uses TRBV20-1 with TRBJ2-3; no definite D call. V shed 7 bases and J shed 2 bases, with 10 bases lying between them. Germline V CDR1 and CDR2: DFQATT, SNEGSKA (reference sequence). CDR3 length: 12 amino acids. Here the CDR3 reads CSVLGNTDTQYF. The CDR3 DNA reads TGCAGTGTGCTAGGCAACACAGATACGCAGTATTTT.

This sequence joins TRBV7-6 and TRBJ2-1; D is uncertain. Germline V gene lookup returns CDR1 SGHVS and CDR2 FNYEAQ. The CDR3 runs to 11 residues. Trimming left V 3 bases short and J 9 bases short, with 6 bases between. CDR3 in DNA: TGTGCCAGCAGCTTGCAGCGTGAGCAGTTCTTC. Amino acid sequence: CASSLQREQFF.

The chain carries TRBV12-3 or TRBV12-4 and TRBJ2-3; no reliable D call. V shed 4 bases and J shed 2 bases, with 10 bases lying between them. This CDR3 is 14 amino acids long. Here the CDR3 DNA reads TGTGCCAGCAGTTCATATGGCGACACAGATACGCAGTATTTT. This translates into CASSSYGDTDTQYF.

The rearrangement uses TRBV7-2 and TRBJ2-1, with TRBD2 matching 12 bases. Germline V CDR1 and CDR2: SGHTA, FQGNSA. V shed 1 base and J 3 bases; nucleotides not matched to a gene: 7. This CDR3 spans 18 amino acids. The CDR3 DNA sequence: TGTGCCAGCAGCTTAGGACTAGCGGGAGCGCTCCTCTACAATGAGCAGTTCTTC. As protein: CASSLGLAGALLYNEQFF.

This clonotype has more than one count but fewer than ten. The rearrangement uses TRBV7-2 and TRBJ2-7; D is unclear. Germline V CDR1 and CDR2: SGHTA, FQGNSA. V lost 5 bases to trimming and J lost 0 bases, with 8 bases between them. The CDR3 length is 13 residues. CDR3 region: CASSHGLSYEQYF. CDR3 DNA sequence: TGTGCCAGCAGCCATGGGCTCTCCTACGAGCAGTACTTC.

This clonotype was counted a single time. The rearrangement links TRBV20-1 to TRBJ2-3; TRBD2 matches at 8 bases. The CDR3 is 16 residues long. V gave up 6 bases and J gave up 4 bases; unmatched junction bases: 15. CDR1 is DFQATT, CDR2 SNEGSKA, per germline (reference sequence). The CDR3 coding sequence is TGCAGTGCCCCCGATCGTGCAGCGGGAGACTCAGATACGCAGTATTTT. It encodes CSAPDRAAGDSDTQYF.

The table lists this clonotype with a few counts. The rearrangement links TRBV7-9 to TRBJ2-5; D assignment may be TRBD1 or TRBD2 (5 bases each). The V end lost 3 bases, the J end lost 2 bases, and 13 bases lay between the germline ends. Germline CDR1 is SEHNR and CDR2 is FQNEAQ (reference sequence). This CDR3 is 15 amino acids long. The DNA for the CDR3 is TGTGCCAGCAGCTTCGAGGGGAGAGAACAAGAGACCCAGTACTTC. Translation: CASSFEGREQETQYF.

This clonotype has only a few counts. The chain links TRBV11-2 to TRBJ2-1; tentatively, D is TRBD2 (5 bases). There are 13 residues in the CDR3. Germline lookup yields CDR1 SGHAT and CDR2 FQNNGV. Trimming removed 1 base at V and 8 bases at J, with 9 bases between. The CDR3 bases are TGTGCCAGCAGCTTAGGGGTGGAGGATGAGCAGTTCTTC. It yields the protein CASSLGVEDEQFF.

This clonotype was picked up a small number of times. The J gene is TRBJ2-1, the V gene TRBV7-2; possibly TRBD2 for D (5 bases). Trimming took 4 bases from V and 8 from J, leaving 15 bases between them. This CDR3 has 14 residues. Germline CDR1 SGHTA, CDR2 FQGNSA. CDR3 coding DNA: TGTGCCAGCAGCTACGACTACGGGCAGGATGAGCAGTTCTTC. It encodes CASSYDYGQDEQFF.

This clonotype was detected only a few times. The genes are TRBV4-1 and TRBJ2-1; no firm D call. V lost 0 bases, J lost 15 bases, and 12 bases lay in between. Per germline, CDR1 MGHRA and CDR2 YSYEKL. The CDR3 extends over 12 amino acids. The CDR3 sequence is CASSQDYGVTFF. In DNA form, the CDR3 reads TGCGCCAGCAGCCAAGATTACGGCGTGACGTTCTTC.

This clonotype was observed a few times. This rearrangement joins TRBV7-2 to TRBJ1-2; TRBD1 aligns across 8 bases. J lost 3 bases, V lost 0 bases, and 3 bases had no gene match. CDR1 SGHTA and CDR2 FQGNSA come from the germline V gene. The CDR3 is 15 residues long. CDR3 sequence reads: CASSLAGGQDYGYTF. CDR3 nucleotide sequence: TGTGCCAGCAGCTTAGCAGGGGGACAGGACTATGGCTACACCTTC.

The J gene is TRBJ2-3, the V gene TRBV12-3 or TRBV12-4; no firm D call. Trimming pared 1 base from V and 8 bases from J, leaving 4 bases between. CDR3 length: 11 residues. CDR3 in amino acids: CASSLGSTQYF. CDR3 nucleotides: TGTGCCAGCAGTTTAGGCAGTACGCAGTATTTT.

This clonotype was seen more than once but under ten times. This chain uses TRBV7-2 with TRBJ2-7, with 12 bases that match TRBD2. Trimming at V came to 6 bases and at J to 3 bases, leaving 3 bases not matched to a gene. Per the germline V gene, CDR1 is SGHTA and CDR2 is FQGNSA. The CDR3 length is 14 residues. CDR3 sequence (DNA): TGTGCCAGCAGTTGGACTAGCGGGATCTACGAGCAGTACGTC. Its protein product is CASSWTSGIYEQYV.

The CDR3 reads CASSFTASLNTGELFF. CDR3 nucleotides: TGTGCCAGCAGCTTTACGGCTAGCCTGAACACCGGGGAGCTGTTTTTT. This chain uses TRBV7-2 with TRBJ2-2; a possible D gene is TRBD2 (5 bases). V was clipped by 3 bases and J by 1 base, with 12 bases between them. The CDR3 covers 16 residues. Looked up from germline, CDR1 is SGHTA and CDR2 is FQGNSA.

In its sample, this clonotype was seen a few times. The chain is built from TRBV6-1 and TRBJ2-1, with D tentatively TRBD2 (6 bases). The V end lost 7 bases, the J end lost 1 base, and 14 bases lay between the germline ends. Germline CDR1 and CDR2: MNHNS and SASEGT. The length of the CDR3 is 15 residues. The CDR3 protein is CASNMVGTSYNEQFF. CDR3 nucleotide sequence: TGTGCCAGCAATATGGTCGGGACTTCCTACAATGAGCAGTTCTTC.

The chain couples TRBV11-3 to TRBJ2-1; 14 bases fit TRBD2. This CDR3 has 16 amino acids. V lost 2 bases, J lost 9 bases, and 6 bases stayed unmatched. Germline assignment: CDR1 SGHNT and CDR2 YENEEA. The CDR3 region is CASSLSGTSGGSEQFF. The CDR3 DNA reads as TGTGCCAGCAGCTTATCAGGGACTAGCGGGGGATCTGAGCAGTTCTTC.

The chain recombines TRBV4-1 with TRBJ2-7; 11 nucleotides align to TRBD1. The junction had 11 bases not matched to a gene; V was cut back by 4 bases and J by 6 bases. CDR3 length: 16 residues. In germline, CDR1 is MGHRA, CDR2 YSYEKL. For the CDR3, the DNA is TGCGCCAGCAGCCCATCGGGGGGGACAGGGGGGTCCGAGCAGTACTTC. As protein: CASSPSGGTGGSEQYF.

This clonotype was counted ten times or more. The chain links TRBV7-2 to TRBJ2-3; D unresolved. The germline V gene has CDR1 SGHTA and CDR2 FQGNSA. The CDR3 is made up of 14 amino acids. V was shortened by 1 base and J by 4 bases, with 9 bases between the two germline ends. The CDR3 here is CASSLVRGADTQYF. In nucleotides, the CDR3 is TGTGCCAGCAGCTTAGTTCGTGGGGCAGATACGCAGTATTTT.

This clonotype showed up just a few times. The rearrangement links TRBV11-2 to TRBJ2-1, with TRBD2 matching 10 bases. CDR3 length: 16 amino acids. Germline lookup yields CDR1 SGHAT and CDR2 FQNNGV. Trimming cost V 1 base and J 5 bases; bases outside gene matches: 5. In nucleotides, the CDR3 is TGTGCCAGCAGCTTAGCAACTAGCGGGAATGACAATGAGCAGTTCTTC. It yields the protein CASSLATSGNDNEQFF.

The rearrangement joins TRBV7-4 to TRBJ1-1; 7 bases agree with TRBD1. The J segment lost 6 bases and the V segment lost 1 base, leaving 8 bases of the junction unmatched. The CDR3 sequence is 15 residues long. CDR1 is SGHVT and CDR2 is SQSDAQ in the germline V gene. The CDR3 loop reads CASSLGITGAAEAFF. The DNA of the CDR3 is TGTGCCAGCAGCTTAGGGATCACAGGGGCCGCTGAAGCTTTCTTT. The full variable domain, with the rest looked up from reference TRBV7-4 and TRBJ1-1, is GAGVSQSPRYKVAKRGRDVALRCDSISGHVTLYWYRQTLGQGSEVLTYSQSDAQRDKSGRPSGRFSAERPERSVSTLKIQRTEQGDSAVYLCASSLGITGAAEAFFGQGTRLTVV.